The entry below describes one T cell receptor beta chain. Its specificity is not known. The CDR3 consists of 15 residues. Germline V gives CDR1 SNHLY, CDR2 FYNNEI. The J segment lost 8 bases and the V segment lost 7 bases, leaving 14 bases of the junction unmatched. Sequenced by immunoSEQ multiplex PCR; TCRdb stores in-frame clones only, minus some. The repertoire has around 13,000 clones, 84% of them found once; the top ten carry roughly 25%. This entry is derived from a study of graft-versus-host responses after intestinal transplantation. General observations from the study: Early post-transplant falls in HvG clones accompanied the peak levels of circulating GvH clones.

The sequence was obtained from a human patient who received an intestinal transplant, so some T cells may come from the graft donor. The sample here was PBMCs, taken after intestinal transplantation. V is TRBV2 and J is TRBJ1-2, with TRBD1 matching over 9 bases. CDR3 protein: CASTPLRDRVSGYTF. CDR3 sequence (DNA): TGTGCCAGCACGCCCCTTCGGGACAGGGTGAGCGGCTACACCTTC. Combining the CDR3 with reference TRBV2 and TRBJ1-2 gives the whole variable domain EPEVTQTPSHQVTQMGQEVILRCVPISNHLYFYWYRQILGQKVEFLVSFYNNEISEKSEIFDDQFSVERPDGSNFTLKIRSTKLEDSAMYFCASTPLRDRVSGYTFGSGTRLTVV.